This note documents a single T cell receptor beta chain sequence. The antigen remains unidentified. The data originate from a study of cytomegalovirus exposure and HLA in healthy donors. The study, taken as a whole, reports: A later examination showed that TCR association rates differed by HLA locus, with DRB1 most and HLA-C fewest. One later analysis reportedly identified an Asian-associated ancestry cluster that showed fewer N-insertions than the roughly 640-donor mean. The study put 150 to 200 TCR beta chains on its list as cytomegalovirus-associated. Cytomegalovirus status, reportedly, was diagnosed with high specificity and sensitivity by the classifier.

With 60 Vbeta and 13 Jbeta primers, the PCR was carried out. Method: immunoSEQ multiplex PCR; TCRdb's copy keeps in-frame clones and lacks some. The sample records some 41,000 clones, roughly half being singletons. The specimen was PBMCs. This TCR came from a man in his 60s in good health and CMV-seronegative.

The CDR3 DNA is TGTGCCAGCAGTCTCGGAGGGGGCGCCAATCAGCCCCAGCATTTT. As protein: CASSLGGGANQPQHF. The chain is built from TRBV2 and TRBJ1-5; 7 bases match TRBD1. Per the germline V gene, CDR1 is SNHLY and CDR2 is FYNNEI. V was clipped by 5 bases and J by 3 bases; unmatched bases: 7. This CDR3 has 15 residues.